The 20 T cell receptor beta chains below were found in one sample sequenced in a study of T cells after yellow fever vaccination. TCRdb passed the 5' RACE reads through MiXCR, listing each CDR3 protein once. The data hold hundreds of thousands of distinct CDR3 sequences, with more than 9% observed a single time. The sample in question was PBMCs, obtained on the day of the yellow fever booster vaccination. The receptor source for this set is a young man who received the YFV17D yellow fever vaccine.

CDR3 bases: TGTGCCAGCACTCGGGACTTCACCGGGGAGCTGTTTTTT. Its protein is CASTRDFTGELFF. The gene calls are TRBV12-3 or TRBV12-4 and TRBJ2-2, with D maybe TRBD2 (6 bases). Trimming cost V 7 bases and J 4 bases, with 10 bases left between them. This CDR3 contains 13 residues.

This chain uses TRBV4-3 with TRBJ2-1; D is possibly TRBD2 (5 bases). The V gene's germline CDR1 is LGHNA and CDR2 YSLEER. Trimming left V 3 bases short and J 9 bases short, with 9 bases between. The CDR3 is 12 amino acids. The CDR3 sequence: CASSHVRGEQFF. CDR3 nucleotide sequence: TGCGCCAGCAGCCATGTCCGGGGTGAGCAGTTCTTC.

CDR3 DNA sequence: TGTGCCAGCAGCCAGCCATCGGGACACCAAACAACTAATGAAAAACTGTTTTTT. This encodes CASSQPSGHQTTNEKLFF. This chain joins TRBV11-1 and TRBJ1-4, with a possible D match to TRBD1 (6 bases). CDR1 SGHAT and CDR2 FQDESV come from the germline V gene (reference sequence). The CDR3 is 18 residues long. V gave up 5 bases and J gave up 0 bases, with 19 bases separating them.

This clonotype has more than one count but fewer than ten. This chain connects TRBV12-3 or TRBV12-4 to TRBJ2-1; D unclear. The CDR3 loop spans 13 amino acids. V was pared by 2 bases and J by 6 bases, with 8 bases between. CDR3 DNA sequence: TGTGCCAGCAGTTTAAGTCAGAGCAATGAGCAGTTCTTC. Translation gives CASSLSQSNEQFF.

The rearrangement links TRBV5-6 to TRBJ1-6; 7 bases fit TRBD1. V shed 0 bases, J shed 1 base, and the junction held 1 base outside the gene matches. Germline loops: CDR1 SGHDT, CDR2 YYEEEE. The CDR3 sequence is 16 residues long. For the CDR3, the DNA is TGTGCCAGCAGCTTGGAGGGGGCTTCCTATAATTCACCCCTCCACTTT. Its protein is CASSLEGASYNSPLHF.

The chain combines TRBV20-1 with TRBJ2-7, with D perhaps TRBD2 (6 bases). Germline-derived CDR1 and CDR2 are DFQATT and SNEGSKA (reference sequence). This CDR3 comprises 15 residues. Trimming removed 1 base at V and 2 bases at J, with 15 bases between. CDR3 coding DNA: TGCAGTGCTAGAGGGGGAGGAGGGGCGCCCTACGAGCAGTACTTC. It encodes CSARGGGGAPYEQYF.

This clonotype has more than one count but fewer than ten. This chain uses TRBV20-1 with TRBJ2-7, with a weak D call TRBD1 (6 bases). Germline-derived CDR1 and CDR2 are DFQATT and SNEGSKA (reference sequence). With 6 bases removed from V and 2 bases from J, the gap between germline ends came to 11 bases. This CDR3 comprises 12 residues. The DNA for the CDR3 is TGCAGTGCACAAGACAGGACCTACGAGCAGTACTTC. It codes for CSAQDRTYEQYF.

This clonotype occurred a few times. The gene calls are TRBV6-2 or TRBV6-3 and TRBJ2-7; 12 bases fit TRBD2. Germline V gene sequence: CDR1 MNHEY, CDR2 SVGEGT. The CDR3 is made up of 19 amino acids. J lost 0 bases, V lost 2 bases, and 11 bases had no gene match. The CDR3 region has the DNA TGTGCCAGCAGTTACCTAGGGTGGACTAGCGGGGCGAGCTCCTACGAGCAGTACTTC. This gives the protein CASSYLGWTSGASSYEQYF.

This clonotype was found a few times. V usage is TRBV7-2 and J usage is TRBJ2-1, with 8 bases fitting TRBD2. Trimming cost V 0 bases and J 7 bases; bases outside gene matches: 5. Germline V CDR1 and CDR2: SGHTA, FQGNSA. CDR3 size: 15 residues. CDR3 residues: CASSLAAGALNEQFF. DNA for the CDR3: TGTGCCAGCAGCTTAGCAGCGGGAGCCTTGAATGAGCAGTTCTTC.

This clonotype was picked up a small number of times. V usage is TRBV18 and J usage is TRBJ1-1, with D possibly matching TRBD1 (5 bases). CDR1 KGHSH and CDR2 LQKENI come from the germline V gene. The CDR3 runs 15 residues. V shed 6 bases and J shed 0 bases, with 14 bases lying between them. DNA for the CDR3: TGTGCCAGCTCCCCGGTGGAGGGGCTGAACACTGAAGCTTTCTTT. This sequence encodes CASSPVEGLNTEAFF. The complete variable domain, with remaining parts taken from reference TRBV18 and TRBJ1-1, reads NAGVMQNPRHLVRRRGQEARLRCSPMKGHSHVYWYRQLPEEGLKFMVYLQKENIIDESGMPKERFSAEFPKEGPSILRIQQVVRGDSAAYFCASSPVEGLNTEAFFGQGTRLTVV.

The J gene is TRBJ1-2, the V gene TRBV18, with 10 bases lining up with TRBD1. CDR1 and CDR2 from the germline V gene are KGHSH and LQKENI. The CDR3 consists of 13 residues. Germline trimming cut 4 bases from V and 6 bases from J; bases unmatched to any gene: 2. The CDR3 region is CASSHGTGDGYTF. DNA for the CDR3: TGTGCCAGCTCACACGGGACAGGGGATGGCTACACCTTC.

This clonotype was detected a few times. The V gene is TRBV6-2 or TRBV6-3, the J gene TRBJ2-7; TRBD1 aligns across 10 bases. Looked up from germline, CDR1 is MNHEY and CDR2 is SVGEGT. This CDR3 spans 14 amino acids. The J segment lost 2 bases and the V segment lost 7 bases, leaving 5 bases of the junction unmatched. CDR3 coding DNA: TGTGCCAGCAAGCCGGGACAGGGGCCCTACGAGCAGTACTTC. Its protein is CASKPGQGPYEQYF.

This clonotype was picked up many times. The chain uses TRBV5-1 and TRBJ2-7; D possibly corresponds to TRBD2 (5 bases). V lost 2 bases and J 2 bases, leaving 11 bases between the germline ends. The CDR3 has 14 residues. Germline V lookup: CDR1 SGHRS, CDR2 YFSETQ. CDR3 sequence: CASSFVREPYEQYF. Written as DNA, the CDR3 is TGCGCCAGCAGCTTCGTCCGGGAACCCTACGAGCAGTACTTC. The full variable domain, completed using reference TRBV5-1 and TRBJ2-7, is KAGVTQTPRYLIKTRGQQVTLSCSPISGHRSVSWYQQTPGQGLQFLFEYFSETQRNKGNFPGRFSGRQFSNSRSEMNVSTLELGDSALYLCASSFVREPYEQYFGPGTRLTVT.

The V call is TRBV28, the J call TRBJ1-5; D is undetermined. V was cut by 5 bases and J by 4 bases, with 18 bases left in between. Germline V gives CDR1 MDHEN, CDR2 SYDVKM. The CDR3 is 16 amino acids. DNA for the CDR3: TGTGCCAGCAGTCCTACCCGGACCGGGTCAAATCAGCCCCAGCATTTT. Protein sequence: CASSPTRTGSNQPQHF. Based on the CDR3 plus reference TRBV28 and TRBJ1-5, the full variable domain is DVKVTQSSRYLVKRTGEKVFLECVQDMDHENMFWYRQDPGLGLRLIYFSYDVKMKEKGDIPEGYSVSREKKERFSLILESASTNQTSMYLCASSPTRTGSNQPQHFGDGTRLSIL.

The chain employs TRBV20-1 and TRBJ1-6; 10 positions match TRBD1. The CDR3 loop spans 14 amino acids. Germline V gives CDR1 DFQATT, CDR2 SNEGSKA (reference sequence). The trim removed 5 bases at V and 4 bases at J, leaving 2 bases unmatched. CDR3 loop: CSAGGQGYNSPLHF. The CDR3 DNA reads as TGCAGTGCTGGGGGACAGGGGTATAATTCACCCCTCCACTTT.

V is TRBV20-1 and J is TRBJ1-1, with D possibly being TRBD1 (5 bases). The CDR3 contains 15 residues. Germline-derived CDR1 and CDR2 are DFQATT and SNEGSKA (reference sequence). Trimming left V 7 bases short and J 0 bases short, with 18 bases between. The CDR3 here is CSVSRLGDLNTEAFF. For the CDR3, the DNA is TGCAGTGTCTCTCGTTTGGGGGACCTGAACACTGAAGCTTTCTTT.

The chain uses TRBV4-2 and TRBJ2-1; possibly TRBD2 for D (6 bases). The V and J ends lost 0 bases and 1 base respectively, with 10 bases between them. The CDR3 extends over 16 amino acids. Germline V CDR1 and CDR2: LGHNA, YNFKEQ. The CDR3 reads CASSQEHGGSYNEQFF. For the CDR3, the DNA is TGTGCCAGCAGCCAAGAACATGGAGGGTCCTACAATGAGCAGTTCTTC.

This clonotype was counted only a few times. The chain combines TRBV7-2 with TRBJ2-7; tentative D call: TRBD2 (7 bases). Germline V gene lookup returns CDR1 SGHTA and CDR2 FQGNSA. Deletions cut 1 base from V and 9 bases from J, with 16 bases between. This CDR3 contains 14 residues. The CDR3 loop is CASSLGGGVRRQYF. Written as DNA, the CDR3 is TGTGCCAGCAGCTTAGGGGGGGGCGTGAGGAGGCAGTACTTC.

This clonotype was counted a few times. The chain employs TRBV3-1 and TRBJ2-1; D is tentatively TRBD1 or TRBD2 (5 bases each). Germline V gene lookup returns CDR1 LGHDT and CDR2 YNNKEL (reference sequence). The CDR3 is made up of 16 amino acids. V lost 3 bases and J 7 bases, leaving 19 bases between the germline ends. The CDR3 coding sequence is TGTGCCAGCAGCCAGGTCCTTGGGGGAGTGGGTAATGAGCAGTTCTTC. This encodes CASSQVLGGVGNEQFF.

The chain employs TRBV7-2 and TRBJ2-7; D gene unclear. This CDR3 has 13 amino acids. V gave up 2 bases and J gave up 0 bases, with 5 bases separating them. The V gene's germline CDR1 is SGHTA and CDR2 FQGNSA. In DNA, the CDR3 is TGTGCCAGCAGCTTACTTAACTCCTACGAGCAGTACTTC. It encodes CASSLLNSYEQYF.